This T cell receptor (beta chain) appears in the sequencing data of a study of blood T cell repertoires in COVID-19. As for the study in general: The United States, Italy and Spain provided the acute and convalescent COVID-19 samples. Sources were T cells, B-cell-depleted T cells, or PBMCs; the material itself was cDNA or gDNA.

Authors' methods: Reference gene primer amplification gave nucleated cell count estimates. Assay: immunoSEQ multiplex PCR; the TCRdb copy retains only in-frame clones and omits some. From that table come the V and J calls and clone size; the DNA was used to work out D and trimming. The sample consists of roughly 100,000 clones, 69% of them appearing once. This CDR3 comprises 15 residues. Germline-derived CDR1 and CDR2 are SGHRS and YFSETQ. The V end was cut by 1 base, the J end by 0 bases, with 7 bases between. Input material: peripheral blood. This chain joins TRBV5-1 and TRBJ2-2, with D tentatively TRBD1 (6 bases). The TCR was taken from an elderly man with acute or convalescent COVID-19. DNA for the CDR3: TGCGCCAGCAGCTTGAACAGGGCGAACACCGGGGAGCTGTTTTTT. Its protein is CASSLNRANTGELFF.